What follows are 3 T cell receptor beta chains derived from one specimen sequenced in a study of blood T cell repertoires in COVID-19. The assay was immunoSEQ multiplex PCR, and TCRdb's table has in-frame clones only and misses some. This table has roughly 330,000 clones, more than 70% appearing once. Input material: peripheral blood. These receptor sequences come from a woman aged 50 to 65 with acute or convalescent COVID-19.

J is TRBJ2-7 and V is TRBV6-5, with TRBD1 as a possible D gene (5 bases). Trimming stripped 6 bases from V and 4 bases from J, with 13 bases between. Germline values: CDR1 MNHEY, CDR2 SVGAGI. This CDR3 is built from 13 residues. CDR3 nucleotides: TGTGCCAGCAGGCTCAGGGATCTTTACGAGCAGTACTTC. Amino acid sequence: CASRLRDLYEQYF.

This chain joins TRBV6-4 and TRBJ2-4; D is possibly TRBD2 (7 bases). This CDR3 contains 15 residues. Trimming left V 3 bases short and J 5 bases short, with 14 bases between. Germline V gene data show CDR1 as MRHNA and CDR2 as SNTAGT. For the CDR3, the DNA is TGTGCCAGCAGTGAGGAGGGGGGGGCCGAAAACATTCAGTACTTC. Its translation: CASSEEGGAENIQYF.

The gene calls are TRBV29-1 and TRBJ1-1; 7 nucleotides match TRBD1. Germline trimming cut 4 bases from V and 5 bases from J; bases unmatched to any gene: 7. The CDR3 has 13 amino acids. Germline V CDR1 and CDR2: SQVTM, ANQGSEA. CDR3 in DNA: TGCAGCGTTGGAAGGGGGCTCGGGACTGAAGCTTTCTTT. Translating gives CSVGRGLGTEAFF.